The 26 T cell receptor beta chains given below trace back to one sample, sequenced in a study of blood T cells in healthy people across ages. A second PCR of 7 to 11 cycles used a sample-barcoded 5' primer and a J-beta primer mix. TCRdb re-derived calls from the 5' RACE reads in MiXCR, one entry per CDR3 protein. The table shows about 1.6 million distinct CDR3 sequences, with 30% to 40% occurring only once. Sequenced: blood. The receptor source for this set is a woman in her 30s in good health.

The V and J genes are TRBV5-1 and TRBJ1-1; D is uncertain. This CDR3 has 12 amino acids. Germline lookup yields CDR1 SGHRS and CDR2 YFSETQ. V was clipped by 0 bases and J by 9 bases, with 9 bases between them. CDR3 loop: CASSLEGPQAFF. The DNA for the CDR3 is TGCGCCAGCAGCTTGGAAGGCCCTCAAGCTTTCTTT.

The rearrangement links TRBV30 to TRBJ1-5; D gene ambiguous. Trimming removed 0 bases from V and 6 bases from J, with 15 bases in between. The germline CDR1 and CDR2 sequences are GTSNPN and SVGIG (reference sequence). The CDR3 sequence is 15 residues long. This chain's CDR3 is CAWSVSEGSGQPQHF. The CDR3 DNA sequence: TGTGCCTGGAGTGTCTCGGAGGGTTCAGGTCAGCCCCAGCATTTT.

This clonotype was seen a few times. V is TRBV6-1 and J is TRBJ1-5; no firm D call. V gave up 2 bases and J gave up 3 bases, with 8 bases separating them. Germline V gives CDR1 MNHNS, CDR2 SASEGT. The CDR3 has 14 residues. The CDR3 bases are TGTGCCAGCAGTGAAAAAAGGGACAATCAGCCCCAGCATTTT. Translated: CASSEKRDNQPQHF.

The genes are TRBV7-9 and TRBJ2-5, with D hard to call. The J call is doubtful: the DNA matches TRBJ2-7 better. The CDR3 covers 12 residues. In germline, CDR1 is SEHNR, CDR2 FQNEAQ (reference sequence). CDR3 residues: CASSVHGFEQYF. The DNA for the CDR3 is TGTGCCAGCAGCGTACATGGGTTCGAGCAGTACTTC.

The table lists this clonotype with a few counts. This sequence joins TRBV30 and TRBJ1-2; tentative D call: TRBD1 (5 bases). CDR3 length equals 13 residues. The V end was cut by 3 bases, the J end by 2 bases, with 10 bases between. Per the germline V gene, CDR1 is GTSNPN and CDR2 is SVGIG (reference sequence). CDR3 in DNA: TGTGCCTGGAGGAGCGGGGGGAACTATGGCTACACCTTC. As protein: CAWRSGGNYGYTF. Supplemented by reference TRBV30 and TRBJ1-2, the full variable domain reads SQTIHQWPATLVQPVGSPLSLECTVEGTSNPNLYWYRQAAGRGLQLLFYSVGIGQISSEVPQNLSASRPQDRQFILSSKKLLLSDSGFYLCAWRSGGNYGYTFGSGTRLTVV.

CDR3 residues: CASSPLSVSNQPQHF. The CDR3 bases are TGTGCCAGCAGCCCCCTATCAGTTAGCAATCAGCCCCAGCATTTT. The chain has TRBV27 and TRBJ1-5; D remains unclear. Germline V lookup: CDR1 MNHEY, CDR2 SMNVEV (reference sequence). The V end lost 6 bases, the J end lost 0 bases, and 12 bases lay between the germline ends. The CDR3 is 15 amino acids.

This chain joins TRBV10-3 and TRBJ2-4, with D possibly matching TRBD2 (5 bases). V lost 8 bases and J 13 bases, leaving 18 bases between the germline ends. Germline V lookup: CDR1 ENHRY, CDR2 SYGVKD. The CDR3 totals 12 residues. The CDR3 spells CAIALAAREQYF. In DNA form, the CDR3 reads TGTGCCATCGCGCTAGCTGCGCGTGAACAGTACTTC.

This chain links TRBV6-5 with TRBJ1-5; D remains ambiguous. Germline lookup yields CDR1 MNHEY and CDR2 SVGAGI. Trimming took 7 bases from V and 3 from J, leaving 13 bases between them. The CDR3 covers 14 residues. CDR3 region: CASIRRSFNQPQHF. CDR3 bases: TGTGCCAGCATCCGACGGTCTTTCAATCAGCCCCAGCATTTT.

This clonotype was observed a handful of times. CDR3 nucleotide sequence: TGTGCCAGCAGGTCCCTATCAGGGGGTCCTCAAGAGACCCAGTACTTC. It specifies CASRSLSGGPQETQYF. The V and J genes are TRBV6-6 and TRBJ2-5; TRBD1 aligns across 7 bases. CDR1 and CDR2 (germline): MNHNY, SVGAGI (reference sequence). The CDR3 covers 16 residues. With 6 bases clipped from V and 2 bases from J, the junction kept 12 bases outside the gene matches.

This clonotype occurred a few times. V and J are TRBV28 and TRBJ1-2; possibly TRBD1 for D (5 bases). The CDR3 runs 14 residues. Per germline, CDR1 MDHEN and CDR2 SYDVKM. V shed 7 bases and J shed 3 bases, with 15 bases lying between them. DNA for the CDR3: TGTGCCAGCAACCCGGACGGGGGTCACTATGGCTACACCTTC. Its translation is CASNPDGGHYGYTF.

The CDR3: CASSQEVPGTEGSPLHF. The CDR3 DNA sequence: TGTGCCAGCAGCCAAGAAGTGCCGGGGACGGAAGGGTCACCCCTCCACTTT. The chain has TRBV3-1 and TRBJ1-6; a possible D gene is TRBD1 (5 bases). CDR1 and CDR2 (germline): LGHDT, YNNKEL (reference sequence). The CDR3 is made up of 17 amino acids. V was cut by 0 bases and J by 10 bases, with 19 bases left in between.

This clonotype was counted only a few times. The V and J genes are TRBV7-3 and TRBJ2-1; 9 bases line up with TRBD2. Germline CDR1 SGHTA, CDR2 FQGTGA. V was pared by 2 bases and J by 1 base, with 15 bases of the junction left unmatched. The CDR3 sequence is 20 residues long. As DNA, the CDR3 is TGTGCCAGCAGCTTAGAGGGCGGGAGGGCCGCCTGGGGATCCTACAATGAGCAGTTCTTC. It yields the protein CASSLEGGRAAWGSYNEQFF.

The V call is TRBV20-1, the J call TRBJ2-7, with 7 bases that match TRBD2. With 1 base clipped from V and 0 bases from J, the junction kept 9 bases outside the gene matches. CDR1 and CDR2 (germline): DFQATT, SNEGSKA (reference sequence). This CDR3 has 16 residues. CDR3: CSARVPRLAVSYEQYF. The CDR3 region has the DNA TGCAGTGCTAGAGTTCCCCGGCTAGCGGTCTCCTACGAGCAGTACTTC.

This chain connects TRBV6-5 to TRBJ2-5; D is unclear. The last part of the DNA fits TRBJ2-7 better; the J call may be wrong. Looked up from germline, CDR1 is MNHEY and CDR2 is SVGAGI. This CDR3 contains 13 residues. DNA for the CDR3: TGTGCCAGCAGTTCCCCGACTGTCTACGAGCAGTACTTC. Amino acid sequence: CASSSPTVYEQYF.

This clonotype was found once. The rearrangement joins TRBV7-9 to TRBJ2-1; 7 bases line up with TRBD2. After removal of 1 base from V and 0 bases from J, the junction contained 6 bases not matched to a gene. Germline V gene data show CDR1 as SEHNR and CDR2 as FQNEAQ (reference sequence). The CDR3 sequence is 17 residues long. The CDR3 coding sequence is TGTGCCAGCAGCTTAGTTGCAGCGGGATCCTCCTACAATGAGCAGTTCTTC. Translated: CASSLVAAGSSYNEQFF.

In its sample, this clonotype was seen a few times. The rearrangement uses TRBV12-3 or TRBV12-4 and TRBJ1-2; weak D call: TRBD1 (6 bases). The CDR3 length is 15 residues. The V end lost 6 bases, the J end lost 3 bases, and 17 bases lay between the germline ends. The CDR3 protein is CASSAFRGAYYGYTF. CDR3 coding DNA: TGTGCCAGCAGCGCCTTCAGGGGCGCTTACTATGGCTACACCTTC.

Points on this clonotype: Compared with germline, one end of the junction differs, possibly owing to a read error. The chain uses TRBV4-1 and TRBJ1-4, with 9 bases matching TRBD1. This CDR3 is built from 15 residues. Germline V gives CDR1 MGHRA, CDR2 YSYEKL. The CDR3 DNA is TGCGCCAGCAGCCAATCACAGGGGGCTGGGGAAAAACCGTTTTTT. Translating it yields CASSQSQGAGEKPFF.

This clonotype was found a few times. This chain connects TRBV28 to TRBJ2-7; 10 bases align to TRBD2. The CDR3 sequence is 19 residues long. Germline loops: CDR1 MDHEN, CDR2 SYDVKM. The J segment lost 0 bases and the V segment lost 1 base, leaving 12 bases of the junction unmatched. This chain's CDR3 is CASSLLSSGGRGGSYEQYF. In nucleotides, the CDR3 is TGTGCCAGCAGTTTATTGTCTAGCGGGGGCCGGGGGGGCTCCTACGAGCAGTACTTC.

The chain uses TRBV3-1 and TRBJ2-1, with TRBD2 matching over 10 bases. The CDR3 extends over 16 amino acids. The trim removed 4 bases at V and 7 bases at J, leaving 10 bases unmatched. From germline, CDR1 is LGHDT and CDR2 YNNKEL (reference sequence). The CDR3 DNA reads TGTGCCAGCAGCCGCGTACTAGCGGGGCGCACGAATGAGCAGTTCTTC. Protein sequence: CASSRVLAGRTNEQFF.

The V and J genes are TRBV20-1 and TRBJ2-1; D call uncertain. The CDR3 totals 15 residues. The V gene's germline CDR1 is DFQATT and CDR2 SNEGSKA (reference sequence). Between the trimmed V and J ends, which lost 2 bases and 8 bases, there was a span of 19 bases. The CDR3 DNA is TGCAGTGCTAGACACCCAGCGATATTTAAGGATGAGCAGTTCTTC. Its protein is CSARHPAIFKDEQFF.

V usage is TRBV11-3 and J usage is TRBJ2-2, with 10 bases lining up with TRBD1. Germline CDR1 is SGHNT and CDR2 is YENEEA. The CDR3 consists of 17 residues. Germline trimming cut 3 bases from V and 5 bases from J; bases unmatched to any gene: 9. CDR3 DNA sequence: TGTGCCAGCAGCTTCTCCCCCGACAGGGGGCGAACCGGGGAGCTGTTTTTT. This translates into CASSFSPDRGRTGELFF. The whole variable domain, filled in from reference TRBV11-3 and TRBJ2-2, reads EAGVVQSPRYKIIEKKQPVAFWCNPISGHNTLYWYLQNLGQGPELLIRYENEEAVDDSQLPKDRFSAERLKGVDSTLKIQPAELGDSAVYLCASSFSPDRGRTGELFFGEGSRLTVL.

This clonotype is a singleton in its sample. The chain links TRBV3-1 to TRBJ2-3; TRBD1 aligns across 10 bases. This CDR3 is 14 amino acids long. The germline V gene has CDR1 LGHDT and CDR2 YNNKEL (reference sequence). Losses at the gene ends were 3 bases for V and 7 bases for J; bases not matched to a gene: 4. The CDR3 DNA reads TGTGCCAGCAGCCACCGGGACAGGGGCCATACGCAGTATTTT. It encodes CASSHRDRGHTQYF.

This clonotype was counted many times. This rearrangement joins TRBV29-1 to TRBJ2-7, with 16 bases matching TRBD2. The CDR3 sequence is 13 residues long. V shed 6 bases, J shed 6 bases, and the junction held 2 bases outside the gene matches. CDR1 and CDR2 (germline): SQVTM, ANQGSEA. CDR3 in DNA: TGCAGCGTGGGGACTAGCGGGGGGGTCGAGCAGTACTTC. As protein: CSVGTSGGVEQYF.

V and J are TRBV5-5 and TRBJ2-1, with TRBD1 identical over 8 bases. CDR3 size: 17 residues. Germline lookup yields CDR1 SGHKS and CDR2 YYEKEE (reference sequence). The V and J ends lost 2 bases and 8 bases, in that order; junction bases with no gene match: 15. Written as DNA, the CDR3 is TGTGCCAGCAGCTTTTTCTCGACAGGGGACCTCCTGGATGAGCAGTTCTTC. The encoded protein is CASSFFSTGDLLDEQFF.

This clonotype was counted at least ten times. The rearrangement uses TRBV6-6 and TRBJ2-7; 7 bases align to TRBD1. The CDR3 extends over 15 amino acids. With 5 bases clipped from V and 7 bases from J, the junction kept 14 bases outside the gene matches. CDR1 and CDR2 from the germline V gene are MNHNY and SVGAGI (reference sequence). The CDR3 nucleotides read TGTGCCAGCAGTCGGGTAGGCGACAGGGACGGTGAGCAGTACTTC. This gives the protein CASSRVGDRDGEQYF.

This clonotype appeared a few times. The V and J genes are TRBV7-9 and TRBJ2-1; 8 bases are shared with TRBD2. Unmatched junction bases numbered 9, after V lost 4 bases and J lost 4 bases. Germline V lookup: CDR1 SEHNR, CDR2 FQNEAQ (reference sequence). The CDR3 covers 16 residues. CDR3 in amino acids: CASSSSGTRLYNEQFF. The CDR3 DNA reads as TGTGCCAGCAGCTCCTCAGGGACTAGATTGTACAATGAGCAGTTCTTC. The full variable domain, completed using reference TRBV7-9 and TRBJ2-1, is DTGVSQNPRHKITKRGQNVTFRCDPISEHNRLYWYRQTLGQGPEFLTYFQNEAQLEKSRLLSDRFSAERPKGSFSTLEIQRTEQGDSAMYLCASSSSGTRLYNEQFFGPGTRLTVL.